These 23 T cell receptor beta chains share one sample of origin, sequenced in a study of shared clonotypes between healthy human individuals. The protocol was immunoSEQ multiplex PCR, while the TCRdb copy is restricted to in-frame clones and leaves out a portion. The table has hundreds of thousands of clones, approximately 96% seen once. Naive CD8 cells, CD45RO-negative and positively selected for CCR7, excluded terminally differentiated effector memory CD45RA+ cells. Sequencing used naive CD8+ T cells sorted from blood. Every receptor here comes from a woman younger than 45 in good health.

V usage is TRBV28 and J usage is TRBJ2-7; TRBD2 matches 8 bases. The CDR3 contains 15 residues. The V gene's germline CDR1 is MDHEN and CDR2 SYDVKM. V trimming: 1 base; J trimming: 5 bases; junction bases outside the gene matches: 7. As DNA, the CDR3 is TGTGCCAGCAGTTTATCCCGGACTAGCTGGCACGAGCAGTACTTC. Translating gives CASSLSRTSWHEQYF.

This rearrangement joins TRBV7-9 to TRBJ2-1, with 10 nucleotides matching TRBD2. CDR1 and CDR2 from the germline V gene are SEHNR and FQNEAQ (reference sequence). Trimming took 2 bases from V and 7 from J; bases not matched to a gene: 5. This CDR3 comprises 15 residues. CDR3 in amino acids: CASSLTSGIDNEQFF. CDR3 nucleotide sequence: TGTGCCAGCAGCTTAACTAGCGGGATTGATAATGAGCAGTTCTTC.

The V gene is TRBV27, the J gene TRBJ2-7, with 8 bases that match TRBD2. CDR3 length: 16 amino acids. Trimming at V came to 5 bases and at J to 8 bases, leaving 17 bases not matched to a gene. CDR1 and CDR2 from the germline V gene are MNHEY and SMNVEV (reference sequence). The CDR3: CASSPSGGAKTFKQYF. The CDR3, as DNA: TGTGCCAGCAGTCCATCCGGGGGGGCGAAAACGTTCAAGCAGTACTTC.

The chain links TRBV11-3 to TRBJ2-7, with D hard to call. Germline V CDR1 and CDR2: SGHNT, YENEEA. CDR3 length equals 13 residues. Trimming took off 5 bases at V and 0 bases at J, with 8 bases between the two ends. The CDR3 region is CASSAAASYEQYF. In nucleotides, the CDR3 is TGTGCCAGCAGCGCGGCGGCCTCCTACGAGCAGTACTTC.

The chain has TRBV28 and TRBJ2-1; 9 nucleotides align to TRBD1. The V segment lost 3 bases and the J segment 6 bases; nucleotides outside the gene matches: 3. The V gene's germline CDR1 is MDHEN and CDR2 SYDVKM. The CDR3 extends over 14 amino acids. The CDR3 bases are TGTGCCAGCAGTTTGGACAGGGGTGGCAATGAGCAGTTCTTC. The encoded protein is CASSLDRGGNEQFF.

The V call is TRBV27, the J call TRBJ2-7; the match to TRBD2 covers 8 bases. Germline V gene lookup returns CDR1 MNHEY and CDR2 SMNVEV (reference sequence). V shed 6 bases, J shed 4 bases, and the junction held 5 bases outside the gene matches. The CDR3 has 13 residues. The CDR3 DNA sequence: TGTGCCAGCAGCTATAGCGGGATGTACGAGCAGTACTTC. Its translation: CASSYSGMYEQYF.

V gene TRBV27 combines with J gene TRBJ1-1; 10 bases line up with TRBD1. The ends lost 7 bases at V and 4 bases at J; junction bases unmatched: 9. The CDR3 is 15 amino acids. Germline CDR1 is MNHEY and CDR2 is SMNVEV (reference sequence). CDR3: CASTDRGRVFTEAFF. The CDR3, as DNA: TGTGCCAGCACAGACAGGGGGCGCGTCTTCACTGAAGCTTTCTTT.

The chain joins TRBV29-1 to TRBJ2-7; possible D gene TRBD2, 5 bases. Trimming took off 6 bases at V and 3 bases at J, with 12 bases between the two ends. Germline assignment: CDR1 SQVTM and CDR2 ANQGSEA. This CDR3 region has 12 residues. The CDR3 nucleotides are TGCAGCGTAGCCCTAACTAGCTACGAGCAGTACTTC. It specifies CSVALTSYEQYF.

The chain employs TRBV12-2 and TRBJ1-5; the table's D call, TRBD1, has no DNA check behind it. TRBV12-2 is a pseudogene. This CDR3 region has 8 residues. The DNA for the CDR3 is TGTGCAGGCCCGTCCGCGCATTTT. As protein: CAGPSAHF.

This chain connects TRBV28 to TRBJ2-7, with a possible D match to TRBD2 (6 bases). The CDR3 contains 14 residues. With 6 bases removed from V and 4 bases from J, the gap between germline ends came to 16 bases. Per germline, CDR1 MDHEN and CDR2 SYDVKM. The CDR3 DNA follows: TGTGCCAGCAGCTTGGAGGGGACCGGTTACGAGCAGTACTTC. This sequence encodes CASSLEGTGYEQYF.

The V gene is TRBV6-5, the J gene TRBJ2-5; 7 nucleotides agree with TRBD2. The germline V gene encodes CDR1 MNHEY and CDR2 SVGAGI. J gave up 1 base and V 2 bases, and 7 bases lay outside the gene matches. CDR3 length: 16 residues. The CDR3 DNA follows: TGTGCCAGCAGTTACCACTCTAGCGGACTCCAAGAGACCCAGTACTTC. Its protein product is CASSYHSSGLQETQYF.

This clone was observed a single time. Other DNA sequences of this sample code for an identical CDR3. The chain combines TRBV27 with TRBJ1-2, with D unresolved. The germline V gene encodes CDR1 MNHEY and CDR2 SMNVEV (reference sequence). The CDR3 has 13 residues. V dropped 3 bases and J dropped 4 bases, with 9 bases sitting between them. CDR3 DNA: TGTGCCAGCAGTTTTGCGACATCCTATGGCTACACCTTC. Protein sequence: CASSFATSYGYTF.

The chain combines TRBV28 with TRBJ2-4; weak D call: TRBD2 (6 bases). The V end lost 4 bases, the J end lost 8 bases, and 18 bases lay between the germline ends. The CDR3 length is 15 residues. Germline lookup yields CDR1 MDHEN and CDR2 SYDVKM. CDR3 sequence (DNA): TGTGCCAGCAGTTCCCCCCCGGGGAGGCTGGACATTCAGTACTTC. Protein: CASSSPPGRLDIQYF.

J is TRBJ1-1 and V is TRBV5-6; possible D gene TRBD1, 6 bases. Trimming cost V 0 bases and J 4 bases, with 10 bases left between them. There are 14 residues in the CDR3. The germline V gene has CDR1 SGHDT and CDR2 YYEEEE. The CDR3 DNA reads as TGTGCCAGCAGCTTGGGGGGGCGCGGCACTGAAGCTTTCTTT. Translation: CASSLGGRGTEAFF.

Concerning this clone itself: The same CDR3 can be traced to other DNA sequences in this sample. The V call is TRBV28, the J call TRBJ2-7; TRBD1 aligns across 7 bases. The CDR3 length is 12 residues. V lost 4 bases, J lost 3 bases, and 0 bases stayed unmatched. Germline CDR1 reads MDHEN; CDR2 reads SYDVKM. Written as DNA, the CDR3 is TGTGCCAGCAGTTGGGACAGCTACGAGCAGTACTTC. Its translation: CASSWDSYEQYF.

The V gene is TRBV10-2, the J gene TRBJ2-6, with a weak D call TRBD1 (5 bases). The V gene lost 5 bases and the J gene lost 4 bases, with 12 bases spanning the gap. Germline assignment: CDR1 WSHSY and CDR2 SAAADI. The CDR3 has 15 amino acids. Written as DNA, the CDR3 is TGCGCCAGCAGTCCTCCTAGGGGCGGGGCCAACGTCCTGACTTTC. This codes for CASSPPRGGANVLTF.

V usage is TRBV11-3 and J usage is TRBJ2-2; a weak D match, TRBD2 (5 bases). Germline V gives CDR1 SGHNT, CDR2 YENEEA. The CDR3 runs 14 residues. Deletions cut 5 bases from V and 5 bases from J, with 12 bases between. This CDR3 is CASSTRRGTGELFF. The CDR3 nucleotides read TGTGCCAGCAGCACCCGCCGAGGGACCGGGGAGCTGTTTTTT.

The rearrangement uses TRBV6-1 and TRBJ2-7; D is possibly TRBD2 (5 bases). The CDR3 totals 15 residues. CDR1 is MNHNS, CDR2 SASEGT, per germline. Between the trimmed V and J ends, which lost 1 base and 2 bases, there was a span of 12 bases. CDR3 sequence reads: CASSEGSGPTYEQYF. CDR3 nucleotide sequence: TGTGCCAGCAGTGAAGGAAGCGGCCCAACCTACGAGCAGTACTTC.

The chain has TRBV5-1 and TRBJ2-7, with 9 positions matching TRBD1. CDR3 length equals 13 residues. With V trimmed by 5 bases and J by 6 bases, 6 bases remained unmatched. The germline CDR1 and CDR2 sequences are SGHRS and YFSETQ. The CDR3 spells CASRSETGGEQYF. Written as DNA, the CDR3 is TGCGCCAGCAGGTCCGAGACAGGGGGCGAGCAGTACTTC. The entire variable domain, with the rest obtained from reference TRBV5-1 and TRBJ2-7, is as follows: KAGVTQTPRYLIKTRGQQVTLSCSPISGHRSVSWYQQTPGQGLQFLFEYFSETQRNKGNFPGRFSGRQFSNSRSEMNVSTLELGDSALYLCASRSETGGEQYFGPGTRLTVT.

This chain uses TRBV5-1 with TRBJ2-7, with D perhaps given as TRBD1 or TRBD2 (5 bases each). V lost 4 bases and J lost 6, with 23 bases in between. Germline-derived CDR1 and CDR2 are SGHRS and YFSETQ. This CDR3 has 16 residues. The CDR3 is CASSEGVRGRRFEQYF. Written as DNA, the CDR3 is TGCGCCAGCAGCGAAGGGGTGAGAGGGCGAAGGTTCGAGCAGTACTTC. Full variable domain (rest looked up from reference TRBV5-1 and TRBJ2-7): KAGVTQTPRYLIKTRGQQVTLSCSPISGHRSVSWYQQTPGQGLQFLFEYFSETQRNKGNFPGRFSGRQFSNSRSEMNVSTLELGDSALYLCASSEGVRGRRFEQYFGPGTRLTVT.

The chain recombines TRBV20-1 with TRBJ2-1; a possible D gene is TRBD2 (6 bases). From germline, CDR1 is DFQATT and CDR2 SNEGSKA (reference sequence). CDR3 length: 11 residues. Trimming cost V 2 bases and J 10 bases, with 9 bases left between them. CDR3 residues: CSARRAGEQFF. The CDR3 DNA reads as TGCAGTGCTAGAAGGGCGGGAGAGCAGTTCTTC.

This chain links TRBV28 with TRBJ2-7; no reliable D call. Germline V gene data show CDR1 as MDHEN and CDR2 as SYDVKM. Between the trimmed V and J ends, which lost 4 bases and 9 bases, there was a span of 10 bases. This CDR3 has 11 amino acids. The CDR3 DNA is TGTGCCAGCAGTTGGGCCTCAAGGCAGTACTTC. This gives the protein CASSWASRQYF.

The rearrangement links TRBV27 to TRBJ2-7; maybe TRBD1 (5 bases). CDR1 MNHEY and CDR2 SMNVEV come from the germline V gene (reference sequence). Trimming took off 5 bases at V and 2 bases at J, with 16 bases between the two ends. The CDR3 contains 15 residues. The CDR3 DNA reads TGTGCCAGCAGTCCCAGTGGCAGGGTGGCCTACGAGCAGTACTTC. Encoded protein: CASSPSGRVAYEQYF.